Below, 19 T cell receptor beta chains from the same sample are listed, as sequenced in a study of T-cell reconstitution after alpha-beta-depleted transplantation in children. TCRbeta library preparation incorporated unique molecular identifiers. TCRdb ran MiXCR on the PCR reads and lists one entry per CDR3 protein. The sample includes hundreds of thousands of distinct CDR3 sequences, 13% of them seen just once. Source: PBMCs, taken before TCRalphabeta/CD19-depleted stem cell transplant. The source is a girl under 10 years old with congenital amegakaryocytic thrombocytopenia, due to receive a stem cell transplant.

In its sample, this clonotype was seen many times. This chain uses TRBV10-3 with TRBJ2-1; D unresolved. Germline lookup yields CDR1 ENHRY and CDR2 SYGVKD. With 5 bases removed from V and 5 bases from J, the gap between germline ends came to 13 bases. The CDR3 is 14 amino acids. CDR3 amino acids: CAISYNQLNNEQFF. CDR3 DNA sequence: TGTGCCATCAGTTACAACCAGCTTAACAATGAGCAGTTCTTC.

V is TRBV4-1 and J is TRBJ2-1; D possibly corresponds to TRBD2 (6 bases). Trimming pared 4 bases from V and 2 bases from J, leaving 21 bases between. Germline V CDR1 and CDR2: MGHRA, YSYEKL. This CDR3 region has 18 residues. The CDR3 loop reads CASSPIGVRELTYNEQFF. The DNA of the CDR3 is TGCGCCAGCAGCCCCATAGGAGTCCGGGAGCTCACCTACAATGAGCAGTTCTTC.

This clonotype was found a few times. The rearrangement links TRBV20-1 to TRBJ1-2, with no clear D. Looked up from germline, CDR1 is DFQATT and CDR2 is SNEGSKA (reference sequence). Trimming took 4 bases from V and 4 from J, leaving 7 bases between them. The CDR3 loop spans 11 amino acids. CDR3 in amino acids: CSAIVSYGYTF. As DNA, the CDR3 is TGCAGTGCTATCGTCTCCTATGGCTACACCTTC.

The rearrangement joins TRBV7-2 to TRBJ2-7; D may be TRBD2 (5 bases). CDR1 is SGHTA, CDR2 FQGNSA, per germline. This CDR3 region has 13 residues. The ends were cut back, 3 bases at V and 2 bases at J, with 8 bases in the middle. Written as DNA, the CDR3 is TGTGCCAGCAGCTTTACTAGAGCCTACGAGCAGTACTTC. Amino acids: CASSFTRAYEQYF.

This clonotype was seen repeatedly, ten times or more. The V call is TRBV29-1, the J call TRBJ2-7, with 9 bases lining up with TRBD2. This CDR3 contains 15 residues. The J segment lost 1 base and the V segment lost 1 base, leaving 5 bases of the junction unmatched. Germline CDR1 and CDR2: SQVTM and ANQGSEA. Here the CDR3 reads CSVEVAGETSYEQYF. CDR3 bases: TGCAGCGTTGAAGTAGCGGGAGAGACTTCCTACGAGCAGTACTTC.

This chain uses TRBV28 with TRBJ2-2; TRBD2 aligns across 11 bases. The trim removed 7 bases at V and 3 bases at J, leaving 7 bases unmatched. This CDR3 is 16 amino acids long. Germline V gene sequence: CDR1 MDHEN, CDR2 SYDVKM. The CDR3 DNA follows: TGTGCCAGCACCCGACCGGGACTAGCGGACACCGGGGAGCTGTTTTTT. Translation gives CASTRPGLADTGELFF.

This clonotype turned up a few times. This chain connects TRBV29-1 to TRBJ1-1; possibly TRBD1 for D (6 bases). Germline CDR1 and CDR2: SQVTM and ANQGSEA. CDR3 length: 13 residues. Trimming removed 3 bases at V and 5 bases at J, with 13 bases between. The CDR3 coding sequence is TGCAGCGTTGAGCGGGGGCTAGGGACTGAAGCTTTCTTT. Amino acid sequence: CSVERGLGTEAFF.

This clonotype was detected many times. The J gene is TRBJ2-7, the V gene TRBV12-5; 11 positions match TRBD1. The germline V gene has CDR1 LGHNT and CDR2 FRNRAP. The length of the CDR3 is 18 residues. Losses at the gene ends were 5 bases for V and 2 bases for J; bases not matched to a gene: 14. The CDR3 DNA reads TGTGCTAGTGGTCCGGACAGGGGGCATCGCGGGGGGACCTACGAGCAGTACTTC. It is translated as CASGPDRGHRGGTYEQYF.

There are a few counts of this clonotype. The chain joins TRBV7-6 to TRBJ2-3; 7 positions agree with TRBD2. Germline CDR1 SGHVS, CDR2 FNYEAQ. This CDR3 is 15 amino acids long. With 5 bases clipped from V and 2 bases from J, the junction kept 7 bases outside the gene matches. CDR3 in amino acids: CASSVGDYLTDTQYF. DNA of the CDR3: TGTGCCAGCAGCGTGGGGGACTACCTCACAGATACGCAGTATTTT.

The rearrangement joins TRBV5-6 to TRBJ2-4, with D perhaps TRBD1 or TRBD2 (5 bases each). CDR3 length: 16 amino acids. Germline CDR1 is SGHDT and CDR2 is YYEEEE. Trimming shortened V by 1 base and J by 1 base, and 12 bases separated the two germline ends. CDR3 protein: CASSLRQGVAKNIQYF. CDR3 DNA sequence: TGTGCCAGCAGCTTGCGTCAGGGAGTGGCCAAAAACATTCAGTACTTC. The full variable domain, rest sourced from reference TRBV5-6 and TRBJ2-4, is DAGVTQSPTHLIKTRGQQVTLRCSPKSGHDTVSWYQQALGQGPQFIFQYYEEEERQRGNFPDRFSGHQFPNYSSELNVNALLLGDSALYLCASSLRQGVAKNIQYFGAGTRLSVL.

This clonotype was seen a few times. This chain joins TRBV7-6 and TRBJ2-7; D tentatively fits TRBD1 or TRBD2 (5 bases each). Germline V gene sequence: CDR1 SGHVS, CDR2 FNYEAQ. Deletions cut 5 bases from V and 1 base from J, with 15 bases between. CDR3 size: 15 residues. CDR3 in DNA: TGTGCCAGCAGCCCTTTCGGGACGGAATCCTACGAGCAGTACTTC. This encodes CASSPFGTESYEQYF.

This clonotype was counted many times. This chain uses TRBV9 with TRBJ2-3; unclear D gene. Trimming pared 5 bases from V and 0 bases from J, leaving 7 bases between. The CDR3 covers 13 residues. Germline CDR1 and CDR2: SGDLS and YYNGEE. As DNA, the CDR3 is TGTGCCAGCAGACCTTACAGCACAGATACGCAGTATTTT. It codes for CASRPYSTDTQYF.

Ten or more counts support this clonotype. The CDR3 DNA sequence: TGTGCCAGCAGCCCAACGGTGCCCGGGGAGCTGTTTTTT. It yields the protein CASSPTVPGELFF. V gene TRBV12-3 or TRBV12-4 combines with J gene TRBJ2-2; no firm D call. The CDR3 is 13 amino acids. V shed 6 bases and J shed 6 bases, with 11 bases lying between them.

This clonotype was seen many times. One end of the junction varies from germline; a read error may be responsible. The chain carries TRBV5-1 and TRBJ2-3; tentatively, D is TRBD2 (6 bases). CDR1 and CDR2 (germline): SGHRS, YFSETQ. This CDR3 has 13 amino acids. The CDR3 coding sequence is TGTGCCAGCAGCTTAGGCGGGGCAGATACGCAGTATTTT. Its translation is CASSLGGADTQYF.

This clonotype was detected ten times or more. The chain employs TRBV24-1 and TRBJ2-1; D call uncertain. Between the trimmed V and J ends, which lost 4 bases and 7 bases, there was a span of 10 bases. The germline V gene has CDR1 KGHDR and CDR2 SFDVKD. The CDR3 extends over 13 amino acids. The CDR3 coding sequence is TGTGCCACCAGTGAGGGGTTAGGGAATGAGCAGTTCTTC. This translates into CATSEGLGNEQFF.

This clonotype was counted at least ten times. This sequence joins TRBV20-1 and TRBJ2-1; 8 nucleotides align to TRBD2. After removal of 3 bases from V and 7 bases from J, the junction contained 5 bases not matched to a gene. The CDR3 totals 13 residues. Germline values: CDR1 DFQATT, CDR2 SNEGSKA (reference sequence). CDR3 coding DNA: TGCAGTGCTAGCACGGCGGGAGGTAATGAGCAGTTCTTC. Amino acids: CSASTAGGNEQFF.

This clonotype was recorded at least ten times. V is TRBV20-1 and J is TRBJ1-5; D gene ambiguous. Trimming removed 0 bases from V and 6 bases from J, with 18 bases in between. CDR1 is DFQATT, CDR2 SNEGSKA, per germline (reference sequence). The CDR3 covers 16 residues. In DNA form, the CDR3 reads TGCAGTGCTAGAGAAAACCCTACCCGGAATAGTCAGCCCCAGCATTTT. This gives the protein CSARENPTRNSQPQHF.

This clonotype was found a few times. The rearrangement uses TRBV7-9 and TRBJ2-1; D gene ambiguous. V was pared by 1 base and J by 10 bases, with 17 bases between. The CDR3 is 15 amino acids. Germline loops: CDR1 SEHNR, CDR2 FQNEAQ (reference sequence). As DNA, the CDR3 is TGTGCCAGCAGCTTAGATGTCAGTGGCCTTTTCGAGCAGTTCTTC. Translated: CASSLDVSGLFEQFF.

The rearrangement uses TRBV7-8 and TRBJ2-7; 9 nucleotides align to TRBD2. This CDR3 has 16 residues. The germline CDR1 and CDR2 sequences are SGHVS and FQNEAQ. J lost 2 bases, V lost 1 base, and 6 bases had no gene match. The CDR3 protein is CASSLVDLAGPYEQYF. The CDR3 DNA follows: TGTGCCAGCAGCTTAGTTGACCTAGCGGGACCCTACGAGCAGTACTTC.